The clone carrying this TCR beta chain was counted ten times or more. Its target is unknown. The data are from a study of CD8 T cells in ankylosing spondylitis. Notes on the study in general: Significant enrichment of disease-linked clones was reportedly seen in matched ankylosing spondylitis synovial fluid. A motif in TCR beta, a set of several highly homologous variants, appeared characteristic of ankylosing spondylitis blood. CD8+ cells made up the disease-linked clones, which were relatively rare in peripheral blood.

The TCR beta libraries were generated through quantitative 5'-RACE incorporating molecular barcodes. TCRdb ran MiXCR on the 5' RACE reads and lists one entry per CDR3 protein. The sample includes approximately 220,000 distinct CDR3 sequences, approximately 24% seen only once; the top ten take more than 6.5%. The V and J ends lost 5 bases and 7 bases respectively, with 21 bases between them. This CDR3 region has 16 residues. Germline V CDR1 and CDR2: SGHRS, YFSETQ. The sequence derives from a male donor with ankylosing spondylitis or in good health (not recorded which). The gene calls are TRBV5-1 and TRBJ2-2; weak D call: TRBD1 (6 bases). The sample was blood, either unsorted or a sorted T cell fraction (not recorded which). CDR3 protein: CASRLSLLTGIGELFF. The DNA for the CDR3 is TGCGCCAGCAGACTCTCCTTGCTTACAGGGATCGGGGAGCTGTTTTTT. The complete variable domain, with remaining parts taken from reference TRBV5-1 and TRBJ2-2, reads KAGVTQTPRYLIKTRGQQVTLSCSPISGHRSVSWYQQTPGQGLQFLFEYFSETQRNKGNFPGRFSGRQFSNSRSEMNVSTLELGDSALYLCASRLSLLTGIGELFFGEGSRLTVL.